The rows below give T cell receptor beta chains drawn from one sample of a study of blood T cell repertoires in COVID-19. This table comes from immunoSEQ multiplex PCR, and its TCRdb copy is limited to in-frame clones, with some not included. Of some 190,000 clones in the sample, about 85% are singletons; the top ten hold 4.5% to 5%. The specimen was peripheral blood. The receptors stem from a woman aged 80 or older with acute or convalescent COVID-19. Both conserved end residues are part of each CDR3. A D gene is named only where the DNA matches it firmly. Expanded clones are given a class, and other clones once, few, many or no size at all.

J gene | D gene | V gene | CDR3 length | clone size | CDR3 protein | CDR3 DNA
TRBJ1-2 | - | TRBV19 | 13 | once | CASSIRGPSGNTF | TGTGCCAGTAGTATCCGAGGGCCCAGTGGCAACACCTTC
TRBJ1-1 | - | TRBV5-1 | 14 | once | CASSLGVTNTEAFF | TGCGCCAGCAGCTTGGGCGTCACGAACACTGAAGCTTTCTTT
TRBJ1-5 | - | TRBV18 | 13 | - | CASIERQNQPQHF | TGTGCCAGCATTGAGCGCCAAAATCAGCCCCAGCATTTT
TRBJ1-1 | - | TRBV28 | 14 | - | CASKEQTKNTEAFF | TGTGCCAGCAAAGAACAGACTAAGAACACTGAAGCTTTCTTT
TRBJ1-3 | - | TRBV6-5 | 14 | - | CASSPPGSGNTIYF | TGTGCCAGCAGCCCCCCCGGCTCTGGAAACACCATATATTTT
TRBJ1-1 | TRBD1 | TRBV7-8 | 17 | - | CASSLVHPGQGLAEAFF | TGTGCCAGCAGCTTAGTGCACCCAGGACAGGGCTTGGCTGAAGCTTTCTTT
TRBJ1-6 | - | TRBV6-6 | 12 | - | CASTSYNSPLHF | TGTGCCAGCACCTCGTATAATTCACCCCTCCACTTT
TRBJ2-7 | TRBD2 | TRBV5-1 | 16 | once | CASSLAPGLESYEQYF | TGCGCCAGCAGCTTGGCCCCCGGACTAGAAAGCTACGAGCAGTACTTC
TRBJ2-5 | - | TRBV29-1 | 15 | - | CSVDLGASGWQTQYF | TGCAGCGTTGATCTGGGGGCCTCCGGGTGGCAGACCCAGTACTTC
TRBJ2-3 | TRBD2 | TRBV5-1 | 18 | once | CASSIQTSGSGSADTQYF | TGCGCCAGCAGCATTCAGACTAGCGGGAGCGGTAGCGCAGATACGCAGTATTTT
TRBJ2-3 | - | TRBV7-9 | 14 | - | CASSFGQGMDTQYF | TGTGCCAGCAGCTTCGGTCAGGGGATGGATACGCAGTATTTT
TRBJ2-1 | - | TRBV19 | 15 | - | CASSPSYPGYNEQFF | TGTGCCAGTAGTCCCAGTTACCCGGGCTACAATGAGCAGTTCTTC
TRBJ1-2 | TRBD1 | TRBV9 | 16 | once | CASSGLGQDPNYGYTF | TGTGCCAGCAGCGGGTTAGGACAGGACCCCAACTATGGCTACACCTTC
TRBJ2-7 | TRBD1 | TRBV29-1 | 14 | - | CSVGTRPQGGEQYF | TGCAGCGTAGGGACCCGGCCACAGGGGGGCGAGCAGTACTTC
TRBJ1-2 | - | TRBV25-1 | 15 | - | CASSDPTPGGRGYTF | TGTGCCAGCAGTGATCCCACCCCCGGGGGACGTGGCTACACCTTC
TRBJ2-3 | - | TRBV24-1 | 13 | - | CATSVPSTDTQYF | TGTGCCACCAGTGTTCCTAGCACAGATACGCAGTATTTT
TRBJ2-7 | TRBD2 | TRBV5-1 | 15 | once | CASSAFSSGSYEQYF | TGCGCCAGCAGCGCCTTCTCTAGCGGTTCCTACGAGCAGTACTTC
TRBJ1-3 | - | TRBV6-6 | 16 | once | CATSPTGGLSGNTIYF | TGTGCCACCTCTCCTACGGGGGGGTTGTCTGGAAACACCATATATTTT
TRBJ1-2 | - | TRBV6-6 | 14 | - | CASSPTLGASGYTF | TGTGCCAGCAGCCCGACTCTGGGGGCTTCTGGCTACACCTTC
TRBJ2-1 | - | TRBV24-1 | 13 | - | CATSDPQYNEQFF | TGTGCCACCAGTGATCCCCAGTACAATGAGCAGTTCTTC
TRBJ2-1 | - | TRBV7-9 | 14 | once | CASSLGISGDEQFF | TGTGCCAGCAGCTTAGGTATTAGCGGCGATGAGCAGTTCTTC
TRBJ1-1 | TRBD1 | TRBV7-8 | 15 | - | CASSSQGALHTEAFF | TGTGCCAGCAGCTCACAGGGGGCCCTCCACACTGAAGCTTTCTTT
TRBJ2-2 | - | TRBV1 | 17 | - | CTSSQGLRGRRGGELFF | TGCACCAGCAGCCAAGGACTTAGAGGGAGACGGGGCGGGGAGCTGTTTTTT
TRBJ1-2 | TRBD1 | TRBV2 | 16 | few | CASSLEGTGANYGYTF | TGTGCCAGCAGTCTAGAAGGGACAGGAGCGAACTATGGCTACACCTTC
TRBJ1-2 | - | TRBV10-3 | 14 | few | CAISGGPGIYGYTF | TGTGCCATCAGTGGAGGCCCGGGTATCTATGGCTACACCTTC
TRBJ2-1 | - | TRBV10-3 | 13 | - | CAIGSDLYNEQFF | TGTGCCATCGGATCGGACTTATACAATGAGCAGTTCTTC
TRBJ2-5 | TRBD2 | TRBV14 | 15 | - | CASSHRTSAQETQYF | TGTGCCAGCAGCCACCGGACTAGCGCCCAAGAGACCCAGTACTTC
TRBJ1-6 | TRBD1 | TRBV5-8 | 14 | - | CASSSNRGLYPLHF | TGTGCCAGCAGCAGTAACAGGGGGCTTTATCCCCTCCACTTT
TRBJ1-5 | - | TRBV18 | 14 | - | CASSPGGINQPQHF | TGTGCCAGCTCACCCGGCGGCATCAATCAGCCCCAGCATTTT
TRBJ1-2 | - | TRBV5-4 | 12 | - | CASSGDTQSYTF | TGTGCCAGCAGCGGGGACACTCAAAGCTACACCTTC
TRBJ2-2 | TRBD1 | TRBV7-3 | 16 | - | CASSPTWDRVSGELFF | TGTGCCAGCAGTCCAACGTGGGACAGAGTAAGCGGGGAGCTGTTTTTT
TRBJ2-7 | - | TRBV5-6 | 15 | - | CASSSLVPQSYEQYF | TGTGCCAGCAGCTCCCTGGTCCCCCAGTCCTACGAGCAGTACTTC
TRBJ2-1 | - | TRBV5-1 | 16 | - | CASSFLGVTSYNEQFF | TGCGCCAGCAGCTTCTTAGGAGTTACTTCCTACAATGAGCAGTTCTTC
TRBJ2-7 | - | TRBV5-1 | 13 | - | CASSLGPAYEQYF | TGCGCCAGCAGCTTGGGGCCAGCCTACGAGCAGTACTTC
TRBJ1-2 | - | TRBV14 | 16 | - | CASSQVSGGGRFGYTF | TGTGCCAGCAGCCAAGTTTCCGGGGGGGGAAGGTTTGGCTACACCTTC